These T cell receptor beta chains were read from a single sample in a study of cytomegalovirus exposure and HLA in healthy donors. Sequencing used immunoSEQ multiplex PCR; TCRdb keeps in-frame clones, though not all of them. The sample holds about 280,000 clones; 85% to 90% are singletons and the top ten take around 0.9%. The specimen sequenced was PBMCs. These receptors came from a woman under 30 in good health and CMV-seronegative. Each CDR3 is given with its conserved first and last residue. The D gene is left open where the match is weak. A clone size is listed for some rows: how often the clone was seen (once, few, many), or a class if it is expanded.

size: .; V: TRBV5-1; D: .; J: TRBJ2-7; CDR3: CASSLAGELYEQYF; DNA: TGCGCCAGCAGCTTGGCAGGCGAACTCTACGAGCAGTACTTC
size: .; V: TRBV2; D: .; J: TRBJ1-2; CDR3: CARLGPPMEDGYTF; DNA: TGTGCCAGGTTGGGTCCCCCCATGGAGGATGGCTACACCTTC
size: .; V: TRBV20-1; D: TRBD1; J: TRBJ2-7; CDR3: CSARQGASQYF; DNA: TGCAGTGCTAGGCAGGGGGCTTCCCAGTACTTC
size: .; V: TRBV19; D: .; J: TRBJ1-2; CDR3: CASSLSWRVEDYGYTF; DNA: TGTGCCAGTAGTTTGTCCTGGCGGGTAGAGGACTATGGCTACACCTTC
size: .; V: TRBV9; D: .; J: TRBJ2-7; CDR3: CASSVGLQYEQYF; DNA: TGTGCCAGCAGCGTGGGCCTCCAATACGAGCAGTACTTC
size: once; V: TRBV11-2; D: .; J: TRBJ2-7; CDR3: CASSSLQGTYEQYF; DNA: TGTGCCAGCAGCTCTCTACAGGGAACCTACGAGCAGTACTTC
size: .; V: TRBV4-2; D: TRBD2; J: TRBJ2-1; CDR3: CASSQGTSGVDEQFF; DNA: TGTGCCAGCAGCCAAGGGACTAGCGGGGTGGATGAGCAGTTCTTC
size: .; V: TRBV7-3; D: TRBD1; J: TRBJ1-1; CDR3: CASSLAVLNSVGQEAFF; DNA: TGTGCCAGCAGCTTAGCGGTCCTAAATTCCGTGGGACAGGAAGCTTTCTTT
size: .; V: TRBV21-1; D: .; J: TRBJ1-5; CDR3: CASSYRGRGYQPQHF; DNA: TGTGCCAGCAGCTACAGGGGGCGCGGTTATCAGCCCCAGCATTTT
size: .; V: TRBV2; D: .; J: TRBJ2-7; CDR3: CASSERETAQYEQYF; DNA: TGTGCCAGCAGTGAACGAGAGACAGCCCAATACGAGCAGTACTTC